This T cell receptor beta chain was observed in a study of regulatory T cells in long-lasting Graves disease. As to time point: persistent/refractory GD, antithyroid drugs over 5 years with positive TRAb. Preparation of the TCR library used RNA extracted from PBMCs. Both iRepertoire HTBI primers and Arm-PCR of CDR3 regions were used to build the TCR beta libraries. MiXCR, applied by TCRdb to the multiplex PCR reads, yields one record per CDR3 protein. The sample shows about 470,000 distinct CDR3 sequences, 20% to 25% of them seen only once. Sequenced here: peripheral blood mononuclear cells (PBMCs), sampled when the disease was refractory, from a patient treated with antithyroid drugs. This TCR derives from a female donor with Graves disease.

The CDR3 loop is CASSAGPGTGQEQYF. The CDR3 DNA reads as TGTGCCAGCAGCGCGGGACCCGGGACCGGCCAGGAGCAGTACTTC. The chain links TRBV5-4 to TRBJ2-7; D is perhaps TRBD2 (6 bases). Germline V gene lookup returns CDR1 SGHNT and CDR2 YYREEE (reference sequence). The V and J ends lost 4 bases and 7 bases respectively, with 21 bases between them. CDR3 size: 15 residues.